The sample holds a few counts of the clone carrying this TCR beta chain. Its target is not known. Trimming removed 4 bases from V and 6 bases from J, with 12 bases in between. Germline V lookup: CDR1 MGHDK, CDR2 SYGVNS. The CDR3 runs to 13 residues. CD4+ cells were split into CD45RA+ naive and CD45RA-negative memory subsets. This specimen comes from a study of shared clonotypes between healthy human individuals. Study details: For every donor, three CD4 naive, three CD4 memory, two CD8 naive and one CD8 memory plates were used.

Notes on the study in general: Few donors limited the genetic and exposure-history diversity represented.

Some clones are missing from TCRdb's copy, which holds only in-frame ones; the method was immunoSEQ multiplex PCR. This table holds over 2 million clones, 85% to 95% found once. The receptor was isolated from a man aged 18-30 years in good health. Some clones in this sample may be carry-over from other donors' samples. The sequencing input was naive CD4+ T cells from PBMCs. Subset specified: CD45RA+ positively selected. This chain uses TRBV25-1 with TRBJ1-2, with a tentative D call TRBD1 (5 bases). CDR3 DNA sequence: TGTGCCAGCAGTGCCATTCCAGGGCATGGCTACACCTTC. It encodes CASSAIPGHGYTF.